This T cell receptor beta chain stems from a study of blood T cell repertoires in COVID-19. As for the study in general: Samples of COVID-19 (acute and convalescent) were obtained from the United States, Italy and Spain.

Original handling: Reference gene primer amplification in the assay estimated nucleated cell counts. TCRdb's table, derived via immunoSEQ multiplex PCR, lists solely in-frame clones and lacks some. Clone size and V and J calls were adopted from that table, with D and trimming inferred from the DNA. The table has a few hundred thousand clones, roughly 85% seen once. Germline CDR1 is SGHVS and CDR2 is FQNEAQ. Trimming removed 5 bases from V and 3 bases from J, with 17 bases in between. There are 15 residues in the CDR3. Everyone who took part was roughly 18 to 90 years old, and they came from about 25 US areas.

Material for sequencing was PBMCs or T cells enriched from blood (not recorded which). The sequence derives from a man aged 30-40 years who had recovered from COVID-19. The J gene is TRBJ2-7, the V gene TRBV7-8, with a weak D call TRBD2 (5 bases). CDR3 nucleotide sequence: TGTGCCAGCAGCCCGCGGACGGACTCTTTCTACGAGCAGTACTTC. Translated: CASSPRTDSFYEQYF.